This T cell receptor (beta chain) was observed in a study of OX40 agonist ivuxolimab in advanced cancers. Study as a whole: Patients receiving dose escalation had hepatocellular carcinoma, melanoma, renal cell or head and neck cancer.

CDR1 and CDR2 from the germline V gene are SGHNT and YYREEE (reference sequence). V gave up 0 bases and J gave up 5 bases; unmatched junction bases: 5. This CDR3 has 15 amino acids. Of note for this clone: Its antigen is as yet unknown.

The assay was immunoSEQ multiplex PCR, and TCRdb's table has in-frame clones only and misses some. The table records approximately 86,000 clones, just over 85% of them present only once. Study observations and caveats: At doses 0.1 to 3.0 mg/kg, CD4+ and CD8+ clones expanded.

Sequenced material: CD4+ or CD8+ T cells sorted from blood, taken in a trial of the OX40 agonist ivuxolimab. The chain joins TRBV5-4 to TRBJ2-1; 7 bases match TRBD2. The clonotype originates from an adult with an advanced solid tumor such as melanoma, head and neck, liver or kidney cancer. Here the CDR3 reads CASSLVASGNNEQFF. Written as DNA, the CDR3 is TGTGCCAGCAGCTTGGTGGCTAGCGGTAACAATGAGCAGTTCTTC.